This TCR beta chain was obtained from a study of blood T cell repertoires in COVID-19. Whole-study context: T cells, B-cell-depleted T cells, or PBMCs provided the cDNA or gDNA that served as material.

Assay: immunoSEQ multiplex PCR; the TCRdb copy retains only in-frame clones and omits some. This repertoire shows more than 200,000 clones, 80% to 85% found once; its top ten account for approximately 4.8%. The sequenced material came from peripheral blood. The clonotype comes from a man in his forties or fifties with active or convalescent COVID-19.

CDR3 DNA sequence: TGTGCCAGCAGTTTATCCCGCGGACAGGCAGGATCTGGAAACACCATATATTTT. Translation gives CASSLSRGQAGSGNTIYF. The V and J genes are TRBV28 and TRBJ1-3; 7 nucleotides line up with TRBD1. This CDR3 has 18 residues. V was clipped by 1 base and J by 1 base; unmatched bases: 10. The V gene's germline CDR1 is MDHEN and CDR2 SYDVKM.